This T cell receptor beta chain was found in a study of blood T cells in healthy people across ages. Primed by a sample-barcoded 5' primer and a J-beta primer mix, a second PCR proceeded for roughly 6 to 12 cycles. TCRdb used MiXCR to reprocess the 5' RACE reads, holding one entry per CDR3 protein. The table includes roughly 700,000 distinct CDR3 sequences, 20% to 25% detected once. The CDR3 spans 18 residues. Germline lookup yields CDR1 MDHEN and CDR2 SYDVKM. This clonotype was counted a few times. These same records also appear under a second study, on T cells of mothers and their children.

Sequenced material: blood. This chain joins TRBV28 and TRBJ2-5, with TRBD2 matching 7 bases. The J call may be in error: the DNA end matches TRBJ2-1 better. The receptor was derived from a boy aged 5-17 years in good health. The CDR3 spells CASRPTTVIRREHDEQFF. CDR3 nucleotides: TGTGCCAGCAGACCGACAACGGTTATCCGGCGGGAGCATGATGAGCAGTTCTTC.